Listed here are 10 T cell receptor beta chains from one sample, sequenced in a study of T cell changes during pregnancy in multiple sclerosis. Profiling relied on immunoSEQ multiplex PCR, and the TCRdb table lists in-frame clones only, not all of them. Seen here are roughly 97,000 clones, 90% observed once, and the top ten hold around 0.76%. This sample comprised peripheral blood, obtained in the second trimester of pregnancy. The receptors shown here come from a female donor in good health, enrolled as a control in a pregnancy study.

The chain uses TRBV2 and TRBJ1-2; D gene uncertain. This CDR3 is 14 amino acids long. V lost 6 bases and J lost 5, with 16 bases in between. Germline values: CDR1 SNHLY, CDR2 FYNNEI. CDR3 DNA sequence: TGTGCCAGCAGAGAGCCGGGAGCTTCTTATGGCTACACCTTC. As protein: CASREPGASYGYTF.

This rearrangement joins TRBV4-1 to TRBJ1-1, with D hard to call. This CDR3 spans 15 amino acids. CDR1 is MGHRA, CDR2 YSYEKL, per germline. Deletions cut 0 bases from V and 1 base from J, with 9 bases between. The CDR3 DNA sequence: TGCGCCAGCAGCCAAGATTTTCGGGGGAACACTGAAGCTTTCTTT. It yields the protein CASSQDFRGNTEAFF.

The CDR3 loop is CASSEAPIANQETQYF. The CDR3 region has the DNA TGTGCCAGCAGTGAAGCTCCAATAGCGAACCAAGAGACCCAGTACTTC. The J gene is TRBJ2-5, the V gene TRBV6-1, with TRBD2 as a possible D gene (5 bases). V dropped 0 bases and J dropped 0 bases, with 11 bases sitting between them. CDR1 is MNHNS, CDR2 SASEGT, per germline. This CDR3 contains 16 residues.

The chain carries TRBV19 and TRBJ1-2; possibly TRBD1 for D (6 bases). The CDR3 has 15 amino acids. Trimming took 7 bases from V and 0 from J, leaving 15 bases between them. Germline lookup yields CDR1 LNHDA and CDR2 SQIVND (reference sequence). In DNA form, the CDR3 reads TGTGCCAGTATTAAACCAGGGGAGACTAACTATGGCTACACCTTC. Its translation is CASIKPGETNYGYTF.

The rearrangement joins TRBV7-9 to TRBJ1-4, with 7 bases aligning to TRBD1. The CDR3 is 16 residues long. CDR1 is SEHNR and CDR2 is FQNEAQ in the germline V gene (reference sequence). After removal of 6 bases from V and 8 bases from J, the junction contained 15 bases not matched to a gene. The CDR3 region is CASSSGTDQGREKLFF. CDR3 in DNA: TGTGCCAGCAGTTCCGGGACAGATCAAGGAAGAGAAAAACTGTTTTTT.

The rearrangement links TRBV14 to TRBJ2-7, with 12 bases identical to TRBD2. Trimming cost V 8 bases and J 8 bases; bases outside gene matches: 10. The germline V gene encodes CDR1 SGHDN and CDR2 FVKESK. This CDR3 has 14 amino acids. CDR3 protein: CASGWGTSGLKQYF. The CDR3, as DNA: TGTGCCAGCGGCTGGGGGACTAGCGGGTTAAAGCAGTACTTC.

The V call is TRBV28, the J call TRBJ1-2; 8 bases map to TRBD1. This CDR3 has 16 amino acids. Germline assignment: CDR1 MDHEN and CDR2 SYDVKM. V was pared by 2 bases and J by 8 bases, with 13 bases of the junction left unmatched. The CDR3 spells CASSLISSQGARGYTF. The CDR3 region has the DNA TGTGCCAGCAGTTTAATTTCTAGCCAGGGGGCACGAGGCTACACCTTC.

Written as DNA, the CDR3 is TGCGCCAGCAGCTTCGCCGGGACAGGGTCCACCCTATCCTACGAGCAGTACTTC. Its translation is CASSFAGTGSTLSYEQYF. The V call is TRBV5-1, the J call TRBJ2-7; 9 bases fit TRBD1. The V gene's germline CDR1 is SGHRS and CDR2 YFSETQ. V trimming: 2 bases; J trimming: 1 base; junction bases outside the gene matches: 13. The CDR3 length is 18 residues. The whole variable domain, remainder taken from reference TRBV5-1 and TRBJ2-7, is KAGVTQTPRYLIKTRGQQVTLSCSPISGHRSVSWYQQTPGQGLQFLFEYFSETQRNKGNFPGRFSGRQFSNSRSEMNVSTLELGDSALYLCASSFAGTGSTLSYEQYFGPGTRLTVT.

The chain combines TRBV11-3 with TRBJ2-3; maybe TRBD2 (6 bases). The ends were cut back, 5 bases at V and 7 bases at J, with 13 bases in the middle. Per germline, CDR1 SGHNT and CDR2 YENEEA. The CDR3 has 13 amino acids. DNA for the CDR3: TGTGCCAGCAGCCACCGGACTATGAATACGCAGTATTTT. Protein: CASSHRTMNTQYF.

In its sample, this clone was seen once. The V and J genes are TRBV9 and TRBJ2-1; TRBD2 agrees at 8 bases. The CDR3 has 14 amino acids. Germline CDR1 reads SGDLS; CDR2 reads YYNGEE. After removal of 7 bases from V and 7 bases from J, the junction contained 10 bases not matched to a gene. The CDR3 DNA is TGTGCCAGCTCTCCGGGACTAGGACCGAATGAGCAGTTCTTC. This translates into CASSPGLGPNEQFF.